This TCR beta chain was sequenced for a study of shared clonotypes between healthy human individuals. This clone was seen a single time. The antigen is undetermined. General study points: Sorted-subset samples were not fully sequenced, rarefaction indicated.

Trimming removed 6 bases from V and 0 bases from J, with 11 bases in between. Germline CDR1 and CDR2: KGHSH and LQKENI. The CDR3 extends over 14 amino acids. This table comes from immunoSEQ multiplex PCR, and its TCRdb copy is limited to in-frame clones, with some not included. The table has fewer than 1.8 million clones, approximately 98.5% seen once. The specimen sequenced was naive CD4+ T cells sorted from blood. Sample subset: CD45RA+ positively selected. V is TRBV18 and J is TRBJ2-5; weak D call: TRBD1 (5 bases). This clonotype originated in a man aged 30 to 39 in good health. In nucleotides, the CDR3 is TGTGCCAGCTCGCGACAGAAGTACCAAGAGACCCAGTACTTC. It yields the protein CASSRQKYQETQYF.